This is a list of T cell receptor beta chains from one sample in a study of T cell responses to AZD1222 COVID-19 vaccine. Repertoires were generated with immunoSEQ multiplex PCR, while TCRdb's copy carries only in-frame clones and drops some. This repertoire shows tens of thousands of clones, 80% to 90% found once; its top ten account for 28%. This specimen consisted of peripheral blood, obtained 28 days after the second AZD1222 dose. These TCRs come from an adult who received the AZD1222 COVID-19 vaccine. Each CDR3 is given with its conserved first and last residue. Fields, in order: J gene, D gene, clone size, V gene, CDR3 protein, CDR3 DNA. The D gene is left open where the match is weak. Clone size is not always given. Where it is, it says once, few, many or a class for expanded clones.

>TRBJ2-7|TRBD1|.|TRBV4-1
CASSRGQGTSYEQYF
TGCGCCAGCAGCCGCGGACAGGGAACGTCCTACGAGCAGTACTTC
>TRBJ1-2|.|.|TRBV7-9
CASSLGDYGYTF
TGTGCCAGCAGCTTGGGGGATTATGGCTACACCTTC
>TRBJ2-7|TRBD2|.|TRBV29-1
CSVEGLAGVLDEQYF
TGCAGCGTTGAAGGGCTAGCGGGAGTTCTGGACGAGCAGTACTTC
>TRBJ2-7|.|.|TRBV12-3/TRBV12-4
CASSSLGGYEQYF
TGTGCCAGCAGTTCCCTCGGTGGGTACGAGCAGTACTTC
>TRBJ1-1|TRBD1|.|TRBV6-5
CASSGTGGREAFF
TGTGCCAGCAGCGGGACAGGGGGCCGGGAAGCTTTCTTT
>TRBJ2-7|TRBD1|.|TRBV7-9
CASSLPGQVFNEQYF
TGTGCCAGCTCACTACCGGGACAGGTTTTCAACGAGCAGTACTTC
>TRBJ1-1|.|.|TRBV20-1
CSCPKGTEAFF
TGCAGCTGCCCTAAGGGTACTGAAGCTTTCTTT
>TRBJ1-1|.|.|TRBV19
CASSIRTRNTEAFF
TGTGCCAGTAGTATCCGGACGAGGAACACTGAAGCTTTCTTT
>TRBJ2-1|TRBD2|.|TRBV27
CASSRGGLAGDSEQFF
TGTGCCAGCAGTCGAGGGGGACTAGCGGGAGATTCTGAGCAGTTCTTC
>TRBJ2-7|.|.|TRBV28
CASRGGLYYEQYF
TGTGCCAGCAGGGGGGGACTTTACTACGAGCAGTACTTC
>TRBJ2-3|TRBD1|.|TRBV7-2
CASSLGTGARTDTQYF
TGTGCCAGCAGCTTGGGGACAGGGGCCAGGACAGATACGCAGTATTTT
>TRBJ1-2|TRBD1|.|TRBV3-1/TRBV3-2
CASSQDRGHYGYTF
TGTGCCAGCAGCCAAGACAGGGGGCACTATGGCTACACCTTC
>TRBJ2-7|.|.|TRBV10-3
CAISDARQHEQYF
TGTGCCATCAGTGATGCCAGACAGCACGAGCAGTACTTC
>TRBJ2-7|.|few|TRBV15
CATSRDSGNRAGNSYEQYF
TGTGCCACCAGCAGAGATTCGGGGAACAGGGCGGGAAACTCCTACGAGCAGTACTTC
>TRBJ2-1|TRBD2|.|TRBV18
CASSPPRSGRAFYNEQFF
TGTGCCAGCTCACCACCTCGTAGCGGGAGGGCCTTTTACAATGAGCAGTTCTTC
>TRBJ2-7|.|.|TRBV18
CASSPGGGGYEQYF
TGTGCCAGCTCGCCTGGGGGGGGCGGCTACGAGCAGTACTTC
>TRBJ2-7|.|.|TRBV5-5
CASSPNPGLSYEQYF
TGTGCCAGCAGCCCAAATCCAGGGCTTTCCTACGAGCAGTACTTC
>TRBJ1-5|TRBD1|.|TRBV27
CASSQGQGNQPQHF
TGTGCCAGCAGTCAAGGACAGGGCAATCAGCCCCAGCATTTT
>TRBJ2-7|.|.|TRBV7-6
CASSLDFRAEQYF
TGTGCCAGCAGCTTAGATTTTAGAGCCGAGCAGTACTTC
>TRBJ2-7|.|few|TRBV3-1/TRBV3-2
CASSQEGHYEQYF
TGTGCCAGCAGCCAAGAGGGGCATTACGAGCAGTACTTC
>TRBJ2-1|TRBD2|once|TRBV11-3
CASRSRSGKIPPDNEQFF
TGTGCCAGCAGATCCCGTAGCGGGAAAATCCCCCCCGACAATGAGCAGTTCTTC
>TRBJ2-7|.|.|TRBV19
CASSGTYYYEQYF
TGTGCCAGTAGTGGGACATACTACTACGAGCAGTACTTC
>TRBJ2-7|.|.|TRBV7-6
CASSLAPTGGVEQYF
TGTGCCAGCAGCCTAGCACCCACCGGGGGCGTCGAGCAGTACTTC
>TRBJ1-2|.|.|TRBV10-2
CASSVGRPQQSYGYTF
TGCGCCAGCAGTGTTGGCAGACCCCAGCAAAGTTATGGCTACACCTTC
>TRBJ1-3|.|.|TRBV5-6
CASSRLLGAGNTIYF
TGTGCCAGCAGCCGCCTCCTTGGGGCTGGAAACACCATATATTTT
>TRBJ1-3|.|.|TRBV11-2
CASTLYGNTIYF
TGTGCCAGCACCCTATACGGAAACACCATATATTTT